This TCR beta chain was recovered during a study of blood T cell repertoires in COVID-19. The ends were cut back, 1 base at V and 3 bases at J, with 9 bases in the middle. The CDR3 spans 14 residues. Germline CDR1 is SEHNR and CDR2 is FQNEAQ (reference sequence). Profiled with immunoSEQ multiplex PCR; TCRdb holds only in-frame clones, not every one. This table holds over 250,000 clones, 88% found once. Sequenced input: peripheral blood. V gene TRBV7-9 combines with J gene TRBJ1-1, with D maybe TRBD1 (5 bases). The receptor comes from a woman in her 40s who had recovered from COVID-19. In DNA, the CDR3 is TGTGCCAGCAGCTTAGGCGGGGCCCACACTGAAGCTTTCTTT. As protein: CASSLGGAHTEAFF.